What follows are 26 T cell receptor beta chains derived from one specimen sequenced in a study of blood T cell repertoires in COVID-19. The table came from immunoSEQ multiplex PCR; TCRdb's copy has only in-frame clones and leaves some out. Among around 99,000 clones, nearly 85% were seen once, and the ten largest hold 6.5% to 8%. Material: peripheral blood. Source of these receptors: a woman in her forties or fifties with acute or convalescent COVID-19.

The chain couples TRBV7-8 to TRBJ2-1, with 9 bases matching TRBD1. Germline CDR1 is SGHVS and CDR2 is FQNEAQ. The CDR3 length is 15 residues. Trimming at V came to 4 bases and at J to 9 bases, leaving 10 bases not matched to a gene. CDR3 sequence reads: CASSSGQGTVSEQFF. CDR3 bases: TGTGCCAGCAGCTCGGGACAGGGAACGGTCAGTGAGCAGTTCTTC.

The chain uses TRBV19 and TRBJ2-1, with a tentative D call TRBD1 (6 bases). Germline CDR1 LNHDA, CDR2 SQIVND (reference sequence). The V end was cut by 5 bases, the J end by 4 bases, with 15 bases between. The CDR3 has 15 amino acids. The DNA for the CDR3 is TGTGCCAGTAGTTTACAGGGTGCCATTTACAATGAGCAGTTCTTC. Its protein is CASSLQGAIYNEQFF.

This chain connects TRBV19 to TRBJ1-2; no clear D. The CDR3 is made up of 15 amino acids. Trimming took off 1 base at V and 2 bases at J, with 11 bases between the two ends. The germline V gene encodes CDR1 LNHDA and CDR2 SQIVND (reference sequence). The CDR3 spells CASSIAASGNYGYTF. In DNA form, the CDR3 reads TGTGCCAGTAGTATAGCGGCCTCAGGAAACTATGGCTACACCTTC.

This chain links TRBV5-8 with TRBJ1-2; D unclear. CDR3 length: 13 amino acids. V was cut by 1 base and J by 4 bases, with 8 bases left in between. The germline V gene has CDR1 SGHTS and CDR2 YDEGEE. The CDR3 DNA reads TGTGCCAGCAGCTTGCCAGGCAGCTATGGCTACACCTTC. It yields the protein CASSLPGSYGYTF.

This chain uses TRBV5-1 with TRBJ2-5; possible D gene TRBD2, 5 bases. Germline lookup yields CDR1 SGHRS and CDR2 YFSETQ. CDR3 size: 14 residues. Trimming took 7 bases from V and 4 from J, leaving 17 bases between them. The chain's CDR3 is CASGPGMSAETQYF. The CDR3, as DNA: TGCGCCAGCGGCCCCGGGATGAGCGCAGAGACCCAGTACTTC. Full variable domain (remainder filled in from reference TRBV5-1 and TRBJ2-5): KAGVTQTPRYLIKTRGQQVTLSCSPISGHRSVSWYQQTPGQGLQFLFEYFSETQRNKGNFPGRFSGRQFSNSRSEMNVSTLELGDSALYLCASGPGMSAETQYFGPGTRLLVL.

The V gene is TRBV9, the J gene TRBJ2-3, with 7 bases aligning to TRBD2. Germline CDR1 is SGDLS and CDR2 is YYNGEE. V shed 0 bases and J 3 bases; nucleotides not matched to a gene: 4. This CDR3 contains 15 residues. The CDR3 DNA follows: TGTGCCAGCAGCGTAGGAGCGGGGCCTACAGATACGCAGTATTTT. This encodes CASSVGAGPTDTQYF.

The rearrangement joins TRBV2 to TRBJ1-2; 8 nucleotides line up with TRBD1. This CDR3 is 17 amino acids long. Germline V gene lookup returns CDR1 SNHLY and CDR2 FYNNEI. Losses at the gene ends were 1 base for V and 7 bases for J; bases not matched to a gene: 14. CDR3 region: CASSEDRDRGQLSGYTF. DNA for the CDR3: TGTGCCAGCAGTGAAGATAGAGACAGGGGACAACTATCTGGCTACACCTTC.

The V and J genes are TRBV28 and TRBJ2-4, with 9 bases matching TRBD1. Per germline, CDR1 MDHEN and CDR2 SYDVKM. After removal of 4 bases from V and 1 base from J, the junction contained 5 bases not matched to a gene. This CDR3 has 16 amino acids. This CDR3 reads CASSSPGTGAKNIQYF. CDR3 in DNA: TGTGCCAGCAGTTCTCCCGGGACAGGGGCCAAAAACATTCAGTACTTC.

In this sample, this clone turned up once. The chain is built from TRBV4-1 and TRBJ1-6; 8 bases fit TRBD1. Trimming took 0 bases from V and 9 from J; bases not matched to a gene: 10. CDR1 and CDR2 (germline): MGHRA, YSYEKL. This CDR3 spans 17 amino acids. For the CDR3, the DNA is TGCGCCAGCAGCCAAGAAACAGGGGGTGGATTCGGTTCACCCCTCCACTTT. Translated, it gives CASSQETGGGFGSPLHF.

The chain has TRBV6-5 and TRBJ1-3; TRBD1 agrees at 11 bases. CDR1 MNHEY and CDR2 SVGAGI come from the germline V gene. The CDR3 loop spans 14 amino acids. The CDR3 loop is CATGTGGSGNTIYF. The CDR3 DNA reads as TGTGCTACCGGGACAGGGGGTTCTGGAAACACCATATATTTT.

This clone was recorded only once. The chain is built from TRBV5-5 and TRBJ1-1, with D perhaps TRBD1 (6 bases). This CDR3 spans 14 amino acids. Germline values: CDR1 SGHKS, CDR2 YYEKEE (reference sequence). V shed 2 bases and J shed 1 base, with 9 bases lying between them. CDR3 bases: TGTGCCAGCAGCTTCCCACAGGGGAACACTGAAGCTTTCTTT. This encodes CASSFPQGNTEAFF.

This clone was recorded a few times. V gene TRBV14 combines with J gene TRBJ1-1; D gene ambiguous. The germline CDR1 and CDR2 sequences are SGHDN and FVKESK. This CDR3 has 15 residues. V was cut by 0 bases and J by 5 bases, with 13 bases left in between. The CDR3 is CASSQDGSFRTEAFF. CDR3 sequence (DNA): TGTGCCAGCAGCCAAGATGGGAGCTTCCGAACTGAAGCTTTCTTT.

Only a few counts were recorded for this clone. The chain combines TRBV11-1 with TRBJ1-4; the D is unclear. This CDR3 spans 15 amino acids. The germline V and J ends were trimmed by 0 bases and 0 bases, with 5 bases remaining between them. Per germline, CDR1 SGHAT and CDR2 FQDESV (reference sequence). The CDR3 loop reads CASSLAAATNEKLFF. DNA of the CDR3: TGTGCCAGCAGCTTAGCGGCAGCAACTAATGAAAAACTGTTTTTT.

This clone was detected only a few times. This same CDR3 is encoded by further DNA sequences in the sample. This chain uses TRBV6-6 with TRBJ2-1, with D possibly being TRBD2 (5 bases). Germline V gives CDR1 MNHNY, CDR2 SVGAGI (reference sequence). V lost 2 bases and J lost 6, with 5 bases in between. The CDR3 extends over 12 amino acids. CDR3 nucleotide sequence: TGTGCCAGCAGTTACCGGGGCAATGAGCAGTTCTTC. It specifies CASSYRGNEQFF.

The chain recombines TRBV5-1 with TRBJ1-2; perhaps TRBD1 as D (5 bases). V lost 5 bases and J 0 bases, leaving 11 bases between the germline ends. Per the germline V gene, CDR1 is SGHRS and CDR2 is YFSETQ. The CDR3 is made up of 14 amino acids. CDR3 sequence: CASRRQPTNYGYTF. The CDR3 DNA follows: TGCGCCAGCAGACGACAGCCTACTAACTATGGCTACACCTTC.

V is TRBV6-5 and J is TRBJ1-1; 7 nucleotides line up with TRBD1. The CDR3 is made up of 14 amino acids. J was trimmed by 4 bases and V by 10 bases; bases with no gene match: 12. The germline CDR1 and CDR2 sequences are MNHEY and SVGAGI. Here the CDR3 reads CANSNRGGPTEAFF. In DNA, the CDR3 is TGTGCCAACTCCAACAGGGGAGGTCCCACTGAAGCTTTCTTT.

This sequence joins TRBV3-1 (or the pseudogene TRBV3-2) and TRBJ1-6, with D uncertain. Per germline, CDR1 LGHDT and CDR2 YNNKEL (reference sequence). V lost 4 bases to trimming and J lost 8 bases, with 6 bases between them. CDR3 length: 12 residues. CDR3 loop: CASSLYHSPLHF. The DNA of the CDR3 is TGTGCCAGCAGCCTTTATCATTCACCCCTCCACTTT.

The genes are TRBV7-9 and TRBJ1-4; possibly TRBD1 for D (6 bases). This CDR3 region has 15 residues. V lost 5 bases, J lost 8 bases, and 18 bases lay in between. Germline V CDR1 and CDR2: SEHNR, FQNEAQ (reference sequence). In DNA, the CDR3 is TGTGCCAGCAGCCCACAATCGGGGGGCTTAGAAAAACTGTTTTTT. This encodes CASSPQSGGLEKLFF.

The rearrangement uses TRBV19 and TRBJ1-1; D is undetermined. V lost 3 bases and J lost 4, with 9 bases in between. Germline loops: CDR1 LNHDA, CDR2 SQIVND (reference sequence). The CDR3 totals 13 residues. CDR3 amino acids: CASSISSGTEAFF. CDR3 bases: TGTGCCAGTAGTATTTCTTCGGGCACTGAAGCTTTCTTT.

The chain has TRBV19 and TRBJ1-6; 8 bases are shared with TRBD1. Germline CDR1 reads LNHDA; CDR2 reads SQIVND (reference sequence). This CDR3 is built from 16 residues. Germline trimming cut 1 base from V and 9 bases from J; bases unmatched to any gene: 8. The CDR3 protein is CASSIATGRGRSPLHF. For the CDR3, the DNA is TGTGCCAGTAGTATAGCCACGGGCAGGGGGCGTTCACCCCTCCACTTT.

CDR3 loop: CASSLGLASAKNIQYF. In DNA, the CDR3 is TGCGCCAGCAGCCTGGGACTAGCGTCCGCCAAAAACATTCAGTACTTC. The chain recombines TRBV5-1 with TRBJ2-4, with 10 bases aligning to TRBD2. The CDR3 runs to 16 residues. V gave up 4 bases and J gave up 1 base; unmatched junction bases: 5. Germline V gene sequence: CDR1 SGHRS, CDR2 YFSETQ.

The chain combines TRBV30 with TRBJ2-3, with TRBD2 identical over 9 bases. CDR1 is GTSNPN and CDR2 is SVGIG in the germline V gene (reference sequence). J lost 2 bases, V lost 0 bases, and 3 bases had no gene match. This CDR3 has 15 residues. CDR3 in amino acids: CAWSVAGGPTDTQYF. The CDR3 coding sequence is TGTGCCTGGAGTGTAGCGGGGGGCCCCACAGATACGCAGTATTTT.

The rearrangement links TRBV5-1 to TRBJ1-1, with a weak D call TRBD1 (5 bases). This CDR3 spans 14 amino acids. The germline CDR1 and CDR2 sequences are SGHRS and YFSETQ. V was pared by 3 bases and J by 4 bases, with 13 bases between. CDR3 region: CASSSGVQGTEAFF. The CDR3 DNA is TGCGCCAGCAGCTCCGGAGTCCAGGGCACTGAAGCTTTCTTT.

The chain employs TRBV5-1 and TRBJ1-2; 9 nucleotides agree with TRBD1. CDR1 is SGHRS, CDR2 YFSETQ, per germline. V shed 0 bases, J shed 5 bases, and the junction held 5 bases outside the gene matches. The CDR3 is 15 residues long. The CDR3 sequence: CASSLGSGQGYGYTF. The CDR3 DNA is TGCGCCAGCAGCTTGGGGTCGGGACAGGGTTATGGCTACACCTTC. Full variable domain (outside the CDR3, taken from reference TRBV5-1 and TRBJ1-2): KAGVTQTPRYLIKTRGQQVTLSCSPISGHRSVSWYQQTPGQGLQFLFEYFSETQRNKGNFPGRFSGRQFSNSRSEMNVSTLELGDSALYLCASSLGSGQGYGYTFGSGTRLTVV.

This chain links TRBV6-1 with TRBJ2-7; no reliable D call. Germline values: CDR1 MNHNS, CDR2 SASEGT. Trimming took off 0 bases at V and 4 bases at J, with 10 bases between the two ends. The CDR3 runs to 14 residues. The CDR3 region is CASSEALRFYEQYF. The CDR3 DNA reads TGTGCCAGCAGTGAAGCGCTCAGGTTTTACGAGCAGTACTTC.

This chain connects TRBV24-1 to TRBJ2-1, with a weak D call TRBD2 (6 bases). Germline CDR1 KGHDR, CDR2 SFDVKD. The V end lost 4 bases, the J end lost 8 bases, and 11 bases lay between the germline ends. This CDR3 comprises 13 residues. This chain's CDR3 is CATSDPPSDEQFF. CDR3 DNA: TGTGCCACCAGTGACCCCCCTAGCGATGAGCAGTTCTTC.